These 28 T cell receptor beta chains share one sample of origin, sequenced in a study of T cells in Graves' hyperthyroidism and ophthalmopathy (dated 2019 in TCRdb). The library was prepared using multiplex PCR. Instrument on record: Illumina HiSeq 2000. Amplification of TCR beta CDR3 regions was carried out from RNA transcripts. A first-round RT-PCR of the TCR CDR3 used the HTBI primer set with the Qiagen OneStep RT-PCR kit. Using fastp at Q25 and MiXCR, TCRdb reprocessed the public reads and kept productive beta chains. Each entry merges the rows of one CDR3 protein and shows their most common DNA and genes. For this sample the table gives around 200,000 distinct CDR3 sequences, of which 15% to 20% were detected only once. The ten biggest clones cover roughly 30% of the sample. The sample consisted of blood. These receptors all stem from a woman between 45 and 65 years old with Graves' hyperthyroidism.

Concerning this clonotype: One base away lies a much larger clone, so this may be a sequencing read error. The chain recombines TRBV9 with TRBJ1-4; D call uncertain. V lost 4 bases, J lost 0 bases, and 13 bases lay in between. This CDR3 is 16 amino acids long. Germline V gene lookup returns CDR1 SGDLS and CDR2 YYNGEE. The CDR3 DNA is TGTGCCAGCAGCCCCCTGACGGCCGCAACTAATGAAAAACTGTTTTTT. The encoded protein is CASSPLTAATNEKLFF.

J is TRBJ2-5 and V is TRBV7-6; the D gene is possibly TRBD2 (6 bases). CDR1 is SGHVS, CDR2 FNYEAQ, per germline. The V and J ends lost 1 base and 0 bases respectively, with 9 bases between them. The CDR3 spans 15 residues. CDR3 protein: CASSLGGGYQETQYF. Here the CDR3 DNA reads TGTGCCAGCAGCTTAGGTGGGGGGTACCAAGAGACCCAGTACTTC.

J is TRBJ2-2 and V is TRBV29-1; 15 nucleotides line up with TRBD2. CDR1 is SQVTM and CDR2 is ANQGSEA in the germline V gene. Trimming cost V 7 bases and J 5 bases; bases outside gene matches: 8. The CDR3 totals 16 residues. The CDR3 reads CSALGLAGGWTGELFF. Here the CDR3 DNA reads TGCAGCGCTCTGGGACTAGCGGGGGGTTGGACCGGGGAGCTGTTTTTT.

This clonotype was observed at least ten times. The J gene is TRBJ2-1, the V gene TRBV4-1, with 9 bases aligning to TRBD1. CDR1 and CDR2 (germline): MGHRA, YSYEKL. V lost 1 base, J lost 8 bases, and 9 bases stayed unmatched. The CDR3 totals 16 residues. This CDR3 is CASSQVVWTGDYEQFF. As DNA, the CDR3 is TGCGCCAGCAGCCAAGTCGTCTGGACAGGGGATTATGAGCAGTTCTTC.

This clonotype was seen repeatedly, ten times or more. V usage is TRBV6-1 and J usage is TRBJ2-5; no definite D call. Per germline, CDR1 MNHNS and CDR2 SASEGT. CDR3 size: 14 residues. V lost 1 base to trimming and J lost 1 base, with 7 bases between them. The CDR3 spells CASSEGPLQETQYF. DNA for the CDR3: TGTGCCAGCAGTGAAGGGCCCCTCCAAGAGACCCAGTACTTC.

CDR3 in amino acids: CASSLERVGEAFF. In DNA form, the CDR3 reads TGTGCCAGCAGCTTAGAGAGGGTCGGCGAAGCTTTCTTT. The chain joins TRBV11-3 to TRBJ1-1; D remains unclear. Trimming cost V 0 bases and J 8 bases, with 10 bases left between them. Germline CDR1 reads SGHNT; CDR2 reads YENEEA. The CDR3 has 13 amino acids.

The chain has TRBV5-1 and TRBJ2-5, with a possible D match to TRBD1 (5 bases). Germline V gene data show CDR1 as SGHRS and CDR2 as YFSETQ. Deletions cut 4 bases from V and 2 bases from J, with 12 bases between. The CDR3 is 14 residues long. CDR3 residues: CASSPDIGQETQYF. CDR3 DNA sequence: TGCGCCAGCAGCCCGGACATAGGGCAAGAGACCCAGTACTTC.

V gene TRBV11-1 combines with J gene TRBJ2-1; D possibly corresponds to TRBD2 (6 bases). This CDR3 comprises 13 residues. Trimming pared 3 bases from V and 10 bases from J, leaving 13 bases between. Germline assignment: CDR1 SGHAT and CDR2 FQDESV (reference sequence). The DNA of the CDR3 is TGTGCCAGCAGCTTGGGACTTAACGAAGAGCAGTTCTTC. Its translation is CASSLGLNEEQFF. Full variable domain (rest looked up from reference TRBV11-1 and TRBJ2-1): EAEVAQSPRYKITEKSQAVAFWCDPISGHATLYWYRQILGQGPELLVQFQDESVVDDSQLPKDRFSAERLKGVDSTLKIQPAELGDSAMYLCASSLGLNEEQFFGPGTRLTVL.

This clonotype was picked up many times. This chain connects TRBV2 to TRBJ2-7, with 9 bases identical to TRBD1. V shed 5 bases and J 5 bases; nucleotides not matched to a gene: 13. Germline loops: CDR1 SNHLY, CDR2 FYNNEI. CDR3 size: 16 residues. The CDR3, as DNA: TGTGCCAGCAGTTCATCGAGGACAGGGGTCCTCCACGAGCAGTACTTC. Translation: CASSSSRTGVLHEQYF.

The V call is TRBV12-3 or TRBV12-4, the J call TRBJ2-3; no clear D gene. Trimming pared 3 bases from V and 5 bases from J, leaving 18 bases between. This CDR3 contains 16 residues. CDR3 coding DNA: TGTGCCAGCAGTTTTTGGGTACCAGACCGACGAGATACGCAGTATTTT. Translated: CASSFWVPDRRDTQYF.

As to this clonotype: A much bigger clone sits one base away, suggesting this may be a read error. This chain connects TRBV6-1 to TRBJ1-6; no definite D call. Looked up from germline, CDR1 is MNHNS and CDR2 is SASEGT. Trimming left V 7 bases short and J 6 bases short, with 19 bases between. The CDR3 is 16 residues long. As DNA, the CDR3 is TGTGCCAGCACGGGTAAAAGGGATTACTGTAATTCACCCCTCCACTTT. Its protein is CASTGKRDYCNSPLHF.

The rearrangement joins TRBV6-1 to TRBJ1-1; no clear D gene. V shed 5 bases and J shed 0 bases, with 19 bases lying between them. CDR3 length equals 17 residues. Germline loops: CDR1 MNHNS, CDR2 SASEGT. The CDR3 DNA reads as TGTGCCAGCAGTCCAAATGCCCTGGGTCTAATGAACACTGAAGCTTTCTTT. Encoded protein: CASSPNALGLMNTEAFF.

In this sample, this clonotype turned up many times. CDR3 nucleotide sequence: TGTGCCAGCAGCTTTACGGGCACCGGGACAGGTTATGGCTACACCTTC. Its translation is CASSFTGTGTGYGYTF. This sequence joins TRBV5-6 and TRBJ1-2; 8 bases fit TRBD1. J lost 5 bases, V lost 2 bases, and 11 bases had no gene match. This CDR3 comprises 16 residues. Germline values: CDR1 SGHDT, CDR2 YYEEEE.

This clonotype was counted at least ten times. The chain combines TRBV19 with TRBJ2-3, with D perhaps TRBD2 (7 bases). Germline V CDR1 and CDR2: LNHDA, SQIVND (reference sequence). Trimming shortened V by 3 bases and J by 2 bases, and 15 bases separated the two germline ends. The CDR3 runs to 16 residues. CDR3 amino acids: CASSMLAGALTDTQYF. The CDR3 coding sequence is TGTGCCAGTAGTATGCTTGCGGGGGCCCTCACAGATACGCAGTATTTT.

In its sample, this clonotype was seen many times. The chain combines TRBV6-1 with TRBJ2-1; D not resolved. The CDR3 runs 14 residues. Per germline, CDR1 MNHNS and CDR2 SASEGT. V was shortened by 7 bases and J by 5 bases, with 15 bases between the two germline ends. CDR3 sequence reads: CASNGRLINNEQFF. In DNA, the CDR3 is TGTGCCAGCAACGGACGGTTAATAAACAATGAGCAGTTCTTC.

This clonotype was observed many times. The genes are TRBV27 and TRBJ2-6; D not certain. CDR3 length: 16 amino acids. Germline V gene sequence: CDR1 MNHEY, CDR2 SMNVEV (reference sequence). Trimming took off 5 bases at V and 0 bases at J, with 11 bases between the two ends. Here the CDR3 reads CASSPRRSSGANVLTF. The CDR3 region has the DNA TGTGCCAGCAGTCCACGACGGAGCTCTGGGGCCAACGTCCTGACTTTC.

The chain employs TRBV2 and TRBJ2-1; the D is unclear. CDR3 size: 11 residues. Looked up from germline, CDR1 is SNHLY and CDR2 is FYNNEI. V lost 5 bases to trimming and J lost 9 bases, with 8 bases between them. The DNA of the CDR3 is TGTGCCAGCAGTACGAGCACTGAGCAGTTCTTC. Translated: CASSTSTEQFF.

This clonotype was counted only a few times. This sequence joins TRBV20-1 and TRBJ1-1; 7 bases are shared with TRBD1. Losses at the gene ends were 4 bases for V and 9 bases for J; bases not matched to a gene: 2. The CDR3 sequence is 10 residues long. CDR1 and CDR2 from the germline V gene are DFQATT and SNEGSKA (reference sequence). The CDR3 sequence is CSAKDRKAFF. The CDR3, as DNA: TGCAGTGCTAAGGACAGGAAAGCTTTCTTT.

This clonotype has only a few counts. The chain links TRBV6-2 or TRBV6-3 to TRBJ2-5; 8 bases are shared with TRBD2. Germline V gene data show CDR1 as MNHEY and CDR2 as SVGEGT. J lost 7 bases, V lost 6 bases, and 7 bases had no gene match. The CDR3 length is 13 residues. The CDR3 coding sequence is TGTGCCAGCAGGCTGACTAGCGACACGACCCAGTACTTC. This sequence encodes CASRLTSDTTQYF.

This clonotype was seen repeatedly, ten times or more. The V and J genes are TRBV27 and TRBJ2-7; D assignment may be TRBD1 or TRBD2 (6 bases each). Deletions cut 3 bases from V and 4 bases from J, with 10 bases between. Germline CDR1 MNHEY, CDR2 SMNVEV (reference sequence). The CDR3 is 13 amino acids. The CDR3 DNA is TGTGCCAGCAGTTTTAGGGGGGTATACGAGCAGTACTTC. Translating gives CASSFRGVYEQYF.

This clonotype was seen at least ten times. V usage is TRBV28 and J usage is TRBJ2-2; D could derive from TRBD1 or TRBD2 (7 bases each). This CDR3 region has 15 residues. Trimming took 8 bases from V and 5 from J, leaving 18 bases between them. The germline gives CDR1 MDHEN, CDR2 SYDVKM. CDR3 DNA sequence: TGTGCCAGCTATCAGGGGGGGGCACGAACCGGGGAGCTGTTTTTT. This sequence encodes CASYQGGARTGELFF.

This clonotype was recorded at least ten times. J is TRBJ2-5 and V is TRBV6-1; 9 bases fit TRBD2. J gave up 4 bases and V 4 bases, and 7 bases lay outside the gene matches. CDR1 and CDR2 from the germline V gene are MNHNS and SASEGT. The CDR3 sequence is 15 residues long. The CDR3 DNA sequence: TGTGCCAGCAGTGGATTAGCGGGGGTTCGAGAGACCCAGTACTTC. It codes for CASSGLAGVRETQYF.

This clonotype was seen many times. The DNA for the CDR3 is TGTGCCAGCAATGGGCTTTACTCCTACGAGCAGTACTTC. Protein: CASNGLYSYEQYF. The chain links TRBV14 to TRBJ2-7; D is unresolved. CDR1 is SGHDN, CDR2 FVKESK, per germline. CDR3 length: 13 residues. Trimming removed 7 bases from V and 0 bases from J, with 10 bases in between.

This clonotype was counted only a few times. The rearrangement joins TRBV6-5 to TRBJ2-1; D is unresolved. The length of the CDR3 is 14 residues. Germline assignment: CDR1 MNHEY and CDR2 SVGAGI. V was clipped by 3 bases and J by 1 base, with 7 bases between them. CDR3 nucleotides: TGTGCCAGCAGTTATGATTCTTCCTACAATGAGCAGTTCTTC. Protein sequence: CASSYDSSYNEQFF.

This clonotype was detected ten times or more. CDR3 nucleotide sequence: TGTGCCAGCAGCGCGTCAGGGGTCCGAAACACCATATATTTT. Residues: CASSASGVRNTIYF. J is TRBJ1-3 and V is TRBV9; the D gene is possibly TRBD1 (6 bases). The CDR3 is 14 amino acids. Germline values: CDR1 SGDLS, CDR2 YYNGEE. V lost 3 bases to trimming and J lost 5 bases, with 12 bases between them.

The sample holds many counts of this clonotype. V gene TRBV6-2 or TRBV6-3 combines with J gene TRBJ2-2, with D unclear. This CDR3 is built from 13 residues. The V end was cut by 6 bases, the J end by 0 bases, with 5 bases between. Per germline, CDR1 MNHEY and CDR2 SVGEGT. The CDR3 protein is CASRLANTGELFF. DNA for the CDR3: TGTGCCAGCAGGCTGGCGAACACCGGGGAGCTGTTTTTT.

CDR3 region: CASKEETGAVYEQYF. The CDR3 DNA reads as TGTGCCAGTAAGGAAGAGACAGGGGCGGTATACGAGCAGTACTTC. The chain recombines TRBV19 with TRBJ2-7; 8 bases map to TRBD1. The J segment lost 4 bases and the V segment lost 7 bases, leaving 12 bases of the junction unmatched. Per germline, CDR1 LNHDA and CDR2 SQIVND (reference sequence). The CDR3 sequence is 15 residues long. The full variable domain, in which reference TRBV19 and TRBJ2-7 provide the parts outside the CDR3, is DGGITQSPKYLFRKEGQNVTLSCEQNLNHDAMYWYRQDPGQGLRLIYYSQIVNDFQKGDIAEGYSVSREKKESFPLTVTSAQKNPTAFYLCASKEETGAVYEQYFGPGTRLTVT.

This clonotype was detected ten times or more. The chain has TRBV6-1 and TRBJ2-1; a weak D match, TRBD2 (5 bases). The germline CDR1 and CDR2 sequences are MNHNS and SASEGT. The V end lost 8 bases, the J end lost 6 bases, and 11 bases lay between the germline ends. The CDR3 runs to 12 residues. CDR3 protein: CASEDLSNEQFF. The CDR3 coding sequence is TGTGCCAGCGAGGACTTATCCAATGAGCAGTTCTTC.